The clone carrying this T cell receptor beta chain appeared a few times. Its antigen remains unidentified. TCRdb re-called the 5' RACE reads with MiXCR, one entry per CDR3 protein. The data contain about 570,000 distinct CDR3 sequences, approximately 10% of them singletons. V lost 5 bases to trimming and J lost 5 bases, with 14 bases between them. This CDR3 region has 14 residues. Looked up from germline, CDR1 is LNHNV and CDR2 is YYDKDF (reference sequence). This sample stems from a study of identical twins. The study, taken as a whole, reports: Findings depended on cross-sectional statistics rather than tracking the same donors. Abundant cord blood beta clonotypes carried fewer insertions; memory repertoires showed none.

Separately, the same data were catalogued under a study of yellow fever vaccine responses in identical twins. As that report states: Reportedly, twins' vaccine T cell responses looked partly convergent and partly personalized.

The sequencing input was PBMCs. The TCR sequence derives from a woman aged 18-35 years in good health. The genes are TRBV15 and TRBJ2-3; D gene unclear. CDR3 bases: TGTGCCACCAGCCCGAGTATGTTTGGAGATACGCAGTATTTT. This codes for CATSPSMFGDTQYF.